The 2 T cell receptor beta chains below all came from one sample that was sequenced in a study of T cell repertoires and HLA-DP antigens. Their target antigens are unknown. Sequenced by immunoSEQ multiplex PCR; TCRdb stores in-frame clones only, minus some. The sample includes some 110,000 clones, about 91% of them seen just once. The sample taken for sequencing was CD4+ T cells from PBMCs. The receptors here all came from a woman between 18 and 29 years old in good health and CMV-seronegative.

The chain's CDR3 is CASSSRTSGGWNEQFF. The CDR3 DNA reads as TGTGCCAGCAGTTCCCGGACTAGCGGGGGATGGAATGAGCAGTTCTTC. The chain couples TRBV6-5 to TRBJ2-1, with 13 bases lining up with TRBD2. The CDR3 consists of 16 residues. Per germline, CDR1 MNHEY and CDR2 SVGAGI. After removal of 4 bases from V and 7 bases from J, the junction contained 7 bases not matched to a gene.

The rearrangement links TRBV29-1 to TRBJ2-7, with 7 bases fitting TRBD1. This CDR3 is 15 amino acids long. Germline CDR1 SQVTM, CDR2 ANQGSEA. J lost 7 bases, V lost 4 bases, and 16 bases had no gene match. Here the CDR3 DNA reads TGCAGCGTTGGAATCTACAGGGGACCACTCTGGGAGCAGTACTTC. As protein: CSVGIYRGPLWEQYF.